This entry concerns a single T cell receptor beta chain. Using a J-beta primer mix together with a sample-barcoded 5' primer, a second PCR was run for about 6 to 11 cycles. TCRdb analysed the 5' RACE reads with MiXCR anew, one entry per CDR3 protein. The sample consists of about a million distinct CDR3 sequences, just over 50% of them appearing once. The record originates from a study of blood T cells in healthy people across ages. The CDR3 has 15 residues. The V gene's germline CDR1 is SGHRS and CDR2 YFSETQ. Trimming removed 4 bases from V and 0 bases from J, with 11 bases in between. The rearrangement uses TRBV5-1 and TRBJ1-5; TRBD1 might be the D (5 bases). Sequenced material: blood. This receptor was taken from a woman aged 60-75 years in good health. The CDR3 nucleotides read TGCGCCAGCAGCCCCGGGGGAGATAGCAATCAGCCCCAGCATTTT. It is translated as CASSPGGDSNQPQHF.